A selection of T cell receptor beta chains follows, all from one sample in a study of T cells in Graves' hyperthyroidism and ophthalmopathy. TCRdb called the multiplex PCR reads again in MiXCR, with one record for every CDR3 protein. The repertoire has under 350,000 distinct CDR3 sequences, around 23% of them found once; the top ten carry under 55%. Source material: blood. The receptors here all came from a woman between 50 and 59 years old with Graves' hyperthyroidism. Both conserved end residues are part of each CDR3. Fields, in order: CDR3 protein, CDR3 DNA, V gene, clone size, D gene, J gene. The D gene is left open where the match is weak. Some rows have no size entry. The others give once, few or many, or a class for an expanded clone.

cdr3_aa: CASSPMGGPQHF; cdr3_nt: TGTGCCAGCAGCCCTATGGGAGGACCCCAGCATTTT; v_call: TRBV28; clone_size: -; d_call: -; j_call: TRBJ1-5
cdr3_aa: CASSEIHLAGGGDTQYF; cdr3_nt: TGTGCCAGCAGTGAAATACACTTAGCGGGGGGTGGCGATACGCAGTATTTT; v_call: TRBV6-1; clone_size: few; d_call: TRBD2; j_call: TRBJ2-3
cdr3_aa: CASLNDRGGNQPQHF; cdr3_nt: TGTGCCAGTCTTAACGACAGGGGGGGCAATCAGCCCCAGCATTTT; v_call: TRBV28; clone_size: -; d_call: TRBD1; j_call: TRBJ1-5
cdr3_aa: CASSLTATGQETQYF; cdr3_nt: TGTGCCAGCAGTTTGACTGCGACGGGCCAAGAGACCCAGTACTTC; v_call: TRBV28; clone_size: many; d_call: -; j_call: TRBJ2-5
cdr3_aa: CASSPGVYMYEQYF; cdr3_nt: TGTGCCAGCTCACCAGGGGTGTACATGTACGAGCAGTACTTC; v_call: TRBV18; clone_size: -; d_call: -; j_call: TRBJ2-7
cdr3_aa: CASISGTGRGEAFF; cdr3_nt: TGTGCCAGCATAAGCGGGACAGGGCGGGGTGAAGCTTTCTTT; v_call: TRBV28; clone_size: -; d_call: TRBD1; j_call: TRBJ1-1
cdr3_aa: CSAIGLRGNTEAFF; cdr3_nt: TGCAGTGCTATCGGTCTCAGAGGGAACACTGAAGCTTTCTTT; v_call: TRBV20-1; clone_size: -; d_call: -; j_call: TRBJ1-1
cdr3_aa: CASSADTAHNYGYTF; cdr3_nt: TGCGCCAGCAGCGCCGACACCGCCCATAACTATGGCTACACCTTC; v_call: TRBV5-1; clone_size: many; d_call: -; j_call: TRBJ1-2
cdr3_aa: CASSSGQGWIAAQYF; cdr3_nt: TGTGCCAGCAGCAGCGGACAGGGATGGATTGCTGCGCAGTATTTT; v_call: TRBV5-4; clone_size: -; d_call: TRBD1; j_call: TRBJ2-3
cdr3_aa: CASSLYRPSNEKLFF; cdr3_nt: TGTGCCAGCAGCTTATATCGGCCGTCTAATGAAAAACTGTTTTTT; v_call: TRBV7-9; clone_size: -; d_call: -; j_call: TRBJ1-4
cdr3_aa: CATSDWTPVNLYRNQPQHF; cdr3_nt: TGTGCCACCAGTGATTGGACCCCCGTTAATCTTTATAGGAATCAGCCCCAGCATTTT; v_call: TRBV24-1; clone_size: -; d_call: -; j_call: TRBJ1-5
cdr3_aa: CAWSVGGLNTQYF; cdr3_nt: TGTGCCTGGAGTGTAGGTGGTTTAAATACGCAGTATTTT; v_call: TRBV30; clone_size: many; d_call: -; j_call: TRBJ2-3
cdr3_aa: CASSPPRQAFSGNTIYF; cdr3_nt: TGTGCCAGCTCACCACCGCGTCAGGCTTTCTCTGGAAACACCATATATTTT; v_call: TRBV18; clone_size: -; d_call: -; j_call: TRBJ1-3
cdr3_aa: CASSPGARVNTEAFF; cdr3_nt: TGTGCCAGCAGCCCCGGGGCGCGGGTAAACACTGAAGCTTTCTTT; v_call: TRBV9; clone_size: -; d_call: -; j_call: TRBJ1-1
cdr3_aa: CASSFGTQSTDTQYF; cdr3_nt: TGTGCCAGCAGTTTCGGGACACAAAGCACAGATACGCAGTATTTT; v_call: TRBV6-1; clone_size: many; d_call: -; j_call: TRBJ2-3
cdr3_aa: CASSLAQDRGREQYF; cdr3_nt: TGTGCCAGCAGCTTAGCGCAGGACAGGGGGAGGGAGCAGTACTTC; v_call: TRBV7-2; clone_size: many; d_call: TRBD1; j_call: TRBJ2-7
cdr3_aa: CASSITVTGELFF; cdr3_nt: TGCGCCAGCAGCATTACGGTTACCGGGGAGCTGTTTTTT; v_call: TRBV5-1; clone_size: many; d_call: -; j_call: TRBJ2-2
cdr3_aa: CASRKPGLAGNTQYF; cdr3_nt: TGTGCCAGCAGGAAACCGGGACTAGCGGGGAATACGCAGTATTTT; v_call: TRBV2; clone_size: -; d_call: TRBD2; j_call: TRBJ2-3
cdr3_aa: CASSIGRGTGQETQYF; cdr3_nt: TGTGCCAGTAGTATAGGTAGAGGGACAGGCCAAGAGACCCAGTACTTC; v_call: TRBV19; clone_size: -; d_call: TRBD1; j_call: TRBJ2-5
cdr3_aa: CASSSGGHAKNIQYF; cdr3_nt: TGTGCCAGCAGCTCCGGGGGGCATGCCAAAAACATTCAGTACTTC; v_call: TRBV7-8; clone_size: -; d_call: -; j_call: TRBJ2-4
cdr3_aa: CASSESRTGGAFF; cdr3_nt: TGCGCCAGCAGTGAGTCAAGGACAGGGGGAGCTTTCTTT; v_call: TRBV10-1; clone_size: -; d_call: TRBD1; j_call: TRBJ1-1
cdr3_aa: CASSLLQGPTPLNNYGYTF; cdr3_nt: TGTGCCAGCAGTTTATTGCAGGGGCCCACCCCTCTTAATAACTATGGCTACACCTTC; v_call: TRBV28; clone_size: once; d_call: -; j_call: TRBJ1-2
cdr3_aa: CSARVGGESNQPQHF; cdr3_nt: TGCAGTGCTAGAGTCGGGGGGGAGAGCAATCAGCCCCAGCATTTT; v_call: TRBV20-1; clone_size: -; d_call: -; j_call: TRBJ1-5
cdr3_aa: CAIKPGLAGGYQGTQYF; cdr3_nt: TGTGCCATCAAACCGGGACTAGCGGGGGGCTATCAAGGGACCCAGTACTTC; v_call: TRBV2; clone_size: -; d_call: TRBD2; j_call: TRBJ2-5
cdr3_aa: CASSLGTGGETQYF; cdr3_nt: TGCGCCAGCAGCTTGGGGACGGGTGGAGAGACCCAGTACTTC; v_call: TRBV5-1; clone_size: many; d_call: -; j_call: TRBJ2-5
cdr3_aa: CASSPQGATLGNEKLFF; cdr3_nt: TGTGCCAGCAGTCCCCAGGGGGCTACCTTAGGGAATGAAAAACTGTTTTTT; v_call: TRBV6-1; clone_size: -; d_call: TRBD1; j_call: TRBJ1-4
cdr3_aa: CASSLWTSGNEQFF; cdr3_nt: TGCGCCAGCAGCTTATGGACTAGCGGCAATGAGCAGTTCTTC; v_call: TRBV5-1; clone_size: many; d_call: TRBD2; j_call: TRBJ2-1